This section outlines one T cell receptor beta chain sequence together with its context. As yet, its antigen is unknown. Germline CDR1 SEHNR, CDR2 FQNEAQ (reference sequence). The CDR3 consists of 17 residues. Sorts that each held 300,000 cells were run in triplicate for every CD8+ T cell subset. UMI-tagged TRB cDNA libraries were built via 5' RACE. Each CDR3 protein gets one entry in TCRdb, which reprocessed the 5' RACE reads and gives no DNA. The sample holds 38,000 or so distinct CDR3 sequences. The record originates from a study of CXCR3-negative and CXCR3-positive naive CD8 T cells. Study details: Across all libraries, TRB reads numbered roughly 140 million, with about 1.5 +/- 0.3 million in each library. Overall study findings and caveats: Memory CD8+ T cell repertoires were far less diverse than both naive subsets. Naive cells used TRBV-TRBJ genes in much the same way whether CXCR3-negative or CXCR3-positive; memory cells did not.

The rearrangement links TRBV7-9 to TRBJ1-6. The receptor comes from a human donor in good health. Some clones in this sample may be carry-over from other donors' samples. Sequencing was done on a sample of naive CXCR3- CD8+ T cells from blood. Indicated subset: CD45RO-CCR7+CD27+CD95- naive CD8+ T cells lacking CXCR3 (TNR3-). CDR3 region: CASSEDHPSAYNSPLHF.